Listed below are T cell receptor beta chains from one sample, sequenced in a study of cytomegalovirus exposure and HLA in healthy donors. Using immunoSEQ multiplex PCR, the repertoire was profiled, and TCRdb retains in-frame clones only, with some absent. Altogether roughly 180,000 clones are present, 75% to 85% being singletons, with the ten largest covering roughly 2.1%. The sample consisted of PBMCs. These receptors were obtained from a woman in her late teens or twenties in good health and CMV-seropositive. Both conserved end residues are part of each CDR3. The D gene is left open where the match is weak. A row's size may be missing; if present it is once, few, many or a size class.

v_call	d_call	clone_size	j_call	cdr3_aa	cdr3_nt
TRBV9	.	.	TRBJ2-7	CASNPGGSDYEQYF	TGTGCCAGCAACCCGGGCGGGTCCGACTACGAGCAGTACTTC
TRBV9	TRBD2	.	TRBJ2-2	CASSDILAGATGELFF	TGTGCCAGCAGCGACATACTAGCGGGGGCCACCGGGGAGCTGTTTTTT
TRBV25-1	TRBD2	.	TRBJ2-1	CASSEGRGGRNEQFF	TGTGCCAGCAGTGAAGGGCGGGGGGGCCGCAATGAGCAGTTCTTC
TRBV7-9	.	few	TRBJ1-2	CASSPSIRGSGYTF	TGTGCCAGCAGCCCCTCTATCAGGGGAAGTGGCTACACCTTC
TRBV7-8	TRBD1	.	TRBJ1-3	CASSPLGQGGGNTIYF	TGTGCCAGCAGCCCACTTGGACAGGGAGGGGGAAACACCATATATTTT
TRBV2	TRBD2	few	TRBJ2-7	CASGGGTNEQYF	TGTGCCTCTGGGGGGGGGACGAACGAGCAGTACTTC
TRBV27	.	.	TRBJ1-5	CASSPIIGDQPQHF	TGTGCCAGCAGTCCCATCATCGGTGATCAGCCCCAGCATTTT
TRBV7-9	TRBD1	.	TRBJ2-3	CASSPLAGQGEDTQYF	TGTGCCAGCAGCCCGCTGGCCGGACAGGGTGAAGATACGCAGTATTTT
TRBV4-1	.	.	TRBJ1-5	CASSQDNRNYQPQHF	TGCGCCAGCAGCCAAGATAACAGAAATTATCAGCCCCAGCATTTT
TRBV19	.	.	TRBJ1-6	CASRRHSSPLHF	TGTGCCAGTAGACGCCACAGTTCACCCCTCCACTTT
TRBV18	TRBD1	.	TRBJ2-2	CASLLTGSGELFF	TGTGCCAGCCTCTTGACAGGGTCCGGGGAGCTGTTTTTT
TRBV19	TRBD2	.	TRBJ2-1	CASSIQGLAPNEQFF	TGTGCCAGTAGTATCCAAGGACTAGCGCCTAATGAGCAGTTCTTC
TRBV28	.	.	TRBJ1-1	CASSSHQQPNTEAFF	TGTGCCAGCAGTTCCCATCAACAGCCGAACACTGAAGCTTTCTTT
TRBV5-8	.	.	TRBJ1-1	CASRKRRGRTLNTEAFF	TGTGCCAGCAGAAAACGCAGGGGCAGGACCCTGAACACTGAAGCTTTCTTT
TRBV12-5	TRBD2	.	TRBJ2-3	CASGLGGEADTQYF	TGTGCTAGTGGACTCGGGGGGGAGGCAGATACGCAGTATTTT
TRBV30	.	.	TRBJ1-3	CAWSVPLGRSGNTIYF	TGTGCCTGGAGTGTACCGCTAGGCCGCTCTGGAAACACCATATATTTT
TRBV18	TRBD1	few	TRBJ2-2	CASSPRQGEIAGELFF	TGTGCCAGCTCACCGAGACAGGGGGAGATAGCCGGGGAGCTGTTTTTT
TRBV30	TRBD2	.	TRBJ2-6	CAWSVGGDPGANVLTF	TGTGCCTGGAGTGTGGGAGGGGATCCCGGGGCCAACGTCCTGACTTTC
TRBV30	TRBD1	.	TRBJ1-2	CAWSGTGRGYTF	TGTGCCTGGAGCGGGACAGGGCGCGGCTACACCTTC
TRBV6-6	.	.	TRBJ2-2	CASHTTNGELFF	TGTGCCAGTCACACCACAAACGGGGAGCTGTTTTTT
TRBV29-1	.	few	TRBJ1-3	CSVRQGGNTIYF	TGCAGCGTCCGTCAGGGGGGAAACACCATATATTTT
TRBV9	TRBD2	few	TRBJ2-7	CASSPLAGGFLYEQYF	TGTGCCAGCAGCCCCTTAGCGGGGGGCTTTCTTTACGAGCAGTACTTC
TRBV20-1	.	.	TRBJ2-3	CSASLTDTQYF	TGCAGTGCTAGCCTAACAGATACGCAGTATTTT
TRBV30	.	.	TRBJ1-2	CAWSVEMFTPYTF	TGTGCCTGGAGTGTAGAGATGTTTACGCCCTACACCTTC
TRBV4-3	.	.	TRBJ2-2	CASSQGVRTGELFF	TGCGCCAGCAGCCAAGGGGTGCGGACCGGGGAGCTGTTTTTT
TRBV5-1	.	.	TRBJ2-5	CASSLNTETQYF	TGCGCCAGCAGCTTAAACACAGAGACCCAGTACTTC
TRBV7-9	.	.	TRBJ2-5	CASSLASGGVETQYF	TGTGCCAGCAGCTTAGCTTCGGGGGGCGTAGAGACCCAGTACTTC
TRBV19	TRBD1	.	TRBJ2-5	CASSIPGQGSETQYF	TGTGCCAGTAGTATTCCGGGACAGGGATCGGAGACCCAGTACTTC
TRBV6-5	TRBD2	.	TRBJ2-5	CASSLAGEQETQYF	TGTGCCAGCAGTTTAGCGGGGGAGCAAGAGACCCAGTACTTC
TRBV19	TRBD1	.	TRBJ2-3	CASSPRDRGRLTRDTQYF	TGTGCCAGTAGTCCTCGGGACAGGGGGCGACTTACCCGGGATACGCAGTATTTT
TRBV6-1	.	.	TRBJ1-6	CASSEVGYGGLGSPLHF	TGTGCCAGCAGTGAAGTCGGTTACGGGGGGCTCGGCTCACCCCTCCACTTT
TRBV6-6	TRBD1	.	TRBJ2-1	CASREQGRDEQFF	TGTGCCAGCAGGGAACAGGGGCGGGATGAGCAGTTCTTC
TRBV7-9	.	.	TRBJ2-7	CASSSYGGPLSYEQYF	TGTGCCAGCAGCAGCTATGGGGGCCCGCTCTCCTACGAGCAGTACTTC
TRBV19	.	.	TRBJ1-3	CASTQTGGVISGNTIYF	TGTGCCAGTACCCAAACGGGGGGGGTGATCTCTGGAAACACCATATATTTT
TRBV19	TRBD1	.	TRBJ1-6	CASSGTGEASPLHF	TGTGCCAGTAGTGGGACAGGGGAAGCCTCACCCCTCCACTTT
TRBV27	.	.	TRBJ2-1	CASSPRYPPRDEQFF	TGTGCCAGCAGTCCTCGCTACCCCCCACGCGATGAGCAGTTCTTC
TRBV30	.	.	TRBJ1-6	CAWSRTPGDSPLHF	TGTGCCTGGAGTAGGACGCCGGGGGATTCACCCCTCCACTTT
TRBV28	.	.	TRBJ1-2	CASSSGFFANYGYTF	TGTGCCAGCAGTTCAGGGTTCTTTGCTAACTATGGCTACACCTTC
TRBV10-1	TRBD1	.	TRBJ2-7	CASSEIPGQDYHEQYF	TGCGCCAGCAGTGAGATTCCGGGACAGGACTACCACGAGCAGTACTTC
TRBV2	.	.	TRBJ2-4	CASNRQFHIQYF	TGTGCCAGCAATCGACAGTTTCACATTCAGTACTTC
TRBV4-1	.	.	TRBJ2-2	CASSFVGELFF	TGCGCCAGCAGCTTTGTAGGGGAGCTGTTTTTT
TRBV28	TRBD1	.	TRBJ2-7	CAIMGQPYEQYF	TGTGCCATTATGGGACAGCCCTACGAGCAGTACTTC
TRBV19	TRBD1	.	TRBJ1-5	CASAGTGGYQPQHF	TGTGCCAGTGCCGGGACAGGGGGCTATCAGCCCCAGCATTTT
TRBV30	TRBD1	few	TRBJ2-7	CAWSRQGREQYF	TGTGCCTGGAGTCGACAGGGACGGGAGCAGTACTTC
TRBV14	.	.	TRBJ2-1	CASNRGWGSYNEQFF	TGTGCCAGCAATCGGGGTTGGGGCTCCTACAATGAGCAGTTCTTC